The T cell receptor beta chain under discussion was sequenced for a study of blood T cell repertoires in COVID-19. The method was immunoSEQ multiplex PCR; TCRdb's version includes in-frame clones alone and lacks a portion of them. The profile covers 200,000 to 300,000 clones, with 88% appearing a single time and around 0.98% taken by the ten largest. The sequence derives from a middle-aged woman who had recovered from COVID-19. The sequencing input was peripheral blood.

CDR3 protein: CSASRTSGRLHEQYF. The CDR3 bases are TGCAGTGCTAGTAGGACTAGCGGGAGGCTCCACGAGCAGTACTTC. The rearrangement uses TRBV20-1 and TRBJ2-7; 14 nucleotides agree with TRBD2. Germline V lookup: CDR1 DFQATT, CDR2 SNEGSKA (reference sequence). V was clipped by 3 bases and J by 5 bases; unmatched bases: 6. The CDR3 runs 15 residues.